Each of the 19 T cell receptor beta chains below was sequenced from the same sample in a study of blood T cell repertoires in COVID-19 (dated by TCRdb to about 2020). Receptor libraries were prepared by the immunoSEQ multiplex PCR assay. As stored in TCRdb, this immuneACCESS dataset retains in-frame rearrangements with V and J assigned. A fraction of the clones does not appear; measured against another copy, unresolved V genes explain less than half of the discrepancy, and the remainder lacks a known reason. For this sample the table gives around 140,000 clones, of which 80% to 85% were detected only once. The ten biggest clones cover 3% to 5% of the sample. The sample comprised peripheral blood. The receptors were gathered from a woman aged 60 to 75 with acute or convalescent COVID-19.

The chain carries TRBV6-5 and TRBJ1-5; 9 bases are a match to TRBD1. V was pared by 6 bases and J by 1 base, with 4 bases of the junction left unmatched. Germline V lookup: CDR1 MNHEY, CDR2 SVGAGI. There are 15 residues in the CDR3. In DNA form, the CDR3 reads TGTGCCAGCAGACTAGACAGGGGGAGCAATCAGCCCCAGCATTTT. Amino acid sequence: CASRLDRGSNQPQHF.

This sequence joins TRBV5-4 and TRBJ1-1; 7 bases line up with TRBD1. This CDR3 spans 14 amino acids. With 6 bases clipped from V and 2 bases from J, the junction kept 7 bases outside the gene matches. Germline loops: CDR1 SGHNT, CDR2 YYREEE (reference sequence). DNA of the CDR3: TGTGCCAGCACGGTTACAGGGGCTAACACTGAAGCTTTCTTT. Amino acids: CASTVTGANTEAFF.

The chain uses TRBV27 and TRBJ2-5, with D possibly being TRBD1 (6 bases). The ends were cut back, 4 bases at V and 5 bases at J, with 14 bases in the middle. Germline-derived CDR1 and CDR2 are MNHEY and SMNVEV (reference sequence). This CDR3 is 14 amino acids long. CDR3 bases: TGTGCCAGCAGTTCTGGGGGCCGGAGGGAGACCCAGTACTTC. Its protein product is CASSSGGRRETQYF.

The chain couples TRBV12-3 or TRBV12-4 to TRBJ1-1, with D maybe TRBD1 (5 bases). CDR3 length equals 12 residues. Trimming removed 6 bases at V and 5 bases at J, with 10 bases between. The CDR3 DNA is TGTGCCAGCAGCCCACAGGCGACTGAAGCTTTCTTT. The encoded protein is CASSPQATEAFF.

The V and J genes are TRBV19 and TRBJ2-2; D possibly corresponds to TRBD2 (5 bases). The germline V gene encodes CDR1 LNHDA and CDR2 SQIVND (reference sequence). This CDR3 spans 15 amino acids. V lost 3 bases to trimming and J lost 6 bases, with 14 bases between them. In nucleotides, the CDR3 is TGTGCCAGTAGTATCTTGCTAGCTCCGCCCGGGGAGCTGTTTTTT. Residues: CASSILLAPPGELFF.

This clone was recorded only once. CDR3 residues: CASSKTTNYGYTF. The CDR3 DNA is TGTGCCAGCAGTAAAACAACTAACTATGGCTACACCTTC. The V and J genes are TRBV6-5 and TRBJ1-2, with D unclear. Trimming took 5 bases from V and 0 from J, leaving 7 bases between them. Germline CDR1 and CDR2: MNHEY and SVGAGI. The CDR3 runs 13 residues.

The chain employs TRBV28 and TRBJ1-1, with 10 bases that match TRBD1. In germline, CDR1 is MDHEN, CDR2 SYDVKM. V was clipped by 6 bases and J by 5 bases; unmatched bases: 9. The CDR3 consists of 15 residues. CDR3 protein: CASRRTTGGVTEAFF. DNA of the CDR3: TGTGCCAGCAGGCGCACGACAGGGGGCGTGACTGAAGCTTTCTTT.

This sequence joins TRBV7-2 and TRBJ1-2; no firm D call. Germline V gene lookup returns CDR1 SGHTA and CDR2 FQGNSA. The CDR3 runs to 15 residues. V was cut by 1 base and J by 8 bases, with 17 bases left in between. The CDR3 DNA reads TGTGCCAGCAGCTTAGAGCCGGGGAGGTCCCGGGGCTACACCTTC. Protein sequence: CASSLEPGRSRGYTF.

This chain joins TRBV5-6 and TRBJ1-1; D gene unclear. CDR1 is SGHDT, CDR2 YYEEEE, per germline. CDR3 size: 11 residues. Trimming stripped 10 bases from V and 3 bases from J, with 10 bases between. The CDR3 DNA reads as TGTGCCGTTCCCTATTACACTGAAGCTTTCTTT. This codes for CAVPYYTEAFF.

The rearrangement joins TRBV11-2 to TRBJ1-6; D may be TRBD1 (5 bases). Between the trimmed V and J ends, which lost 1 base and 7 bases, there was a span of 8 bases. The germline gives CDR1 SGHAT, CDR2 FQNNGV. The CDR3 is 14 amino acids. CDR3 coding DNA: TGTGCCAGCAGCTTAGGACAGCTAAATTCACCCCTCCACTTT. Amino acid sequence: CASSLGQLNSPLHF.

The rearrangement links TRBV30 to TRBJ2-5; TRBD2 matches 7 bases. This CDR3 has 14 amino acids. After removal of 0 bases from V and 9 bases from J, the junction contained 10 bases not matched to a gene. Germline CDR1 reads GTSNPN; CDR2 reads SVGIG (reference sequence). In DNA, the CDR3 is TGTGCCTGGAGTGTGATTAGCGGGTCGAAGGCCCAGTACTTC. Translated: CAWSVISGSKAQYF. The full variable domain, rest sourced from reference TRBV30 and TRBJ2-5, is SQTIHQWPATLVQPVGSPLSLECTVEGTSNPNLYWYRQAAGRGLQLLFYSVGIGQISSEVPQNLSASRPQDRQFILSSKKLLLSDSGFYLCAWSVISGSKAQYFGPGTRLLVL.

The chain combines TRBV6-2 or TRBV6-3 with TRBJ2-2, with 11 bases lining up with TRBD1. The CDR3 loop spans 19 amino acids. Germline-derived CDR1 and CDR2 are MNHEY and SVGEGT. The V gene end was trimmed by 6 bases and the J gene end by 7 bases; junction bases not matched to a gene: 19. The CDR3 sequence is CASSPFQIPGQGVGGELFF. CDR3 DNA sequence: TGTGCCAGCAGCCCTTTCCAAATTCCGGGACAGGGGGTCGGCGGGGAGCTGTTTTTT.

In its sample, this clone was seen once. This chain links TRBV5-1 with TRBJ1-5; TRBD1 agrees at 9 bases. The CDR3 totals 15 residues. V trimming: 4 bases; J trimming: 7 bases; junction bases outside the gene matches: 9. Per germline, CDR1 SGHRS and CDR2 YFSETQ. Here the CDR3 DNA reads TGCGCCAGCAGCCCGTGGACAGGGGACAACCAGCCCCAGCATTTT. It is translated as CASSPWTGDNQPQHF. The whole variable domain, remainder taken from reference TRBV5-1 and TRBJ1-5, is KAGVTQTPRYLIKTRGQQVTLSCSPISGHRSVSWYQQTPGQGLQFLFEYFSETQRNKGNFPGRFSGRQFSNSRSEMNVSTLELGDSALYLCASSPWTGDNQPQHFGDGTRLSIL.

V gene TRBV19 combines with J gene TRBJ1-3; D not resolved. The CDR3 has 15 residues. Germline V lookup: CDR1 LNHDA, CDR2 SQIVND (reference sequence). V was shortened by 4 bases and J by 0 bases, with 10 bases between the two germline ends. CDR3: CASSTEASSGNTIYF. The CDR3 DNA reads TGTGCCAGTAGTACCGAGGCAAGCTCTGGAAACACCATATATTTT. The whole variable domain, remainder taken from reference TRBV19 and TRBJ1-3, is DGGITQSPKYLFRKEGQNVTLSCEQNLNHDAMYWYRQDPGQGLRLIYYSQIVNDFQKGDIAEGYSVSREKKESFPLTVTSAQKNPTAFYLCASSTEASSGNTIYFGEGSWLTVV.

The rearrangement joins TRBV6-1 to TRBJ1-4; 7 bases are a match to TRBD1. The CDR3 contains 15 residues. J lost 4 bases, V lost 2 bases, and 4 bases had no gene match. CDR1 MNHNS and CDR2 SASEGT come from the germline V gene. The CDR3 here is CASSEWSGGNEKLFF. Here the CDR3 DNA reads TGTGCCAGCAGTGAATGGTCAGGGGGTAATGAAAAACTGTTTTTT.

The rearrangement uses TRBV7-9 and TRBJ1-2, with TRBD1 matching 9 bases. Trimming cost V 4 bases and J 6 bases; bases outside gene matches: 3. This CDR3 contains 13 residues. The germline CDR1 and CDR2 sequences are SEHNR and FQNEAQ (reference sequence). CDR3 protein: CASSSDRGHGYTF. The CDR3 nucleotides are TGTGCCAGCAGCTCGGACAGGGGACATGGCTACACCTTC.

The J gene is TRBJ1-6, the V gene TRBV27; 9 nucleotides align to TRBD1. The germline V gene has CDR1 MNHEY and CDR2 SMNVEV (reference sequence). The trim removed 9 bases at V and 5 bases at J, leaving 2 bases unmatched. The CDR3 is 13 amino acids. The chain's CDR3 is CASGDRDNSPLHF. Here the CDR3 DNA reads TGTGCCAGTGGGGACAGGGATAATTCACCCCTCCACTTT.

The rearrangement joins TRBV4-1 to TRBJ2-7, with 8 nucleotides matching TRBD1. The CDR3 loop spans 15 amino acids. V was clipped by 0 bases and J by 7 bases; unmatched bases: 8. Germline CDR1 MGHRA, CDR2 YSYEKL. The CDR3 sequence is CASSQEGLTGVEQYF. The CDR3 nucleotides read TGCGCCAGCAGCCAAGAGGGGCTGACAGGGGTGGAGCAGTACTTC.

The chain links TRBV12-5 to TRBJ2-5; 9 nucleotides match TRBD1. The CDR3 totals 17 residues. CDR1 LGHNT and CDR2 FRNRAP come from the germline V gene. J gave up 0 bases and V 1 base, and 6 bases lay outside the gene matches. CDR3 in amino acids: CASGLARTGAHQETQYF. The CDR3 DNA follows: TGTGCTAGTGGTTTGGCCCGGACAGGGGCCCACCAAGAGACCCAGTACTTC.